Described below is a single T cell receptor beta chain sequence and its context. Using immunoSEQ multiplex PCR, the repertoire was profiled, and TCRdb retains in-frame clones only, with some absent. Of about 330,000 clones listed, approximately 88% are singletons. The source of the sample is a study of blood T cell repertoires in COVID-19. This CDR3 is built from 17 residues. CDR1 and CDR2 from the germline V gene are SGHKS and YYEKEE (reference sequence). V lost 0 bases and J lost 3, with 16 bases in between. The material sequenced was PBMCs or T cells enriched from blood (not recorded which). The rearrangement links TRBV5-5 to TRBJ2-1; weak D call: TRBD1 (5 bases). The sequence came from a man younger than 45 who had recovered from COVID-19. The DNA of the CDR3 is TGTGCCAGCAGCTTGGAGGCTTTGACAGTGGACTACAATGAGCAGTTCTTC. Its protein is CASSLEALTVDYNEQFF.